This T cell receptor (beta chain) was captured by sequencing in a study of lung T cells in sarcoidosis with Löfgren's syndrome. About the research overall: Löfgren's syndrome patients were the main repertoire analysis focus. General study points: Multiple Löfgren's syndrome patients reportedly shared TRAV12-1 and TRBV2 CDR3 motifs. TRAV12-1 and TRBV2 were reportedly most expanded in Löfgren's patients.

TCRdb re-analysed the reads in MiXCR, keeping a single row per CDR3 protein. The repertoire has about 63,000 distinct CDR3 sequences, 20% to 25% of them found once; the top ten carry 2.3%. This CDR3 has 14 amino acids. The germline V gene has CDR1 MNHNS and CDR2 SASEGT. The sample holds a few counts of this clonotype. What it recognizes is unknown. The junction departs from the called germline gene at one end, perhaps through a read error. This sequence joins TRBV6-1 and TRBJ1-3, with D hard to call. The clonotype was recovered from a human donor with sarcoidosis (Löfgren's syndrome or another form), or a control subject (not recorded which). Sample: CD4+ T cells from PBMCs. The CDR3 spells CASRSGNSGNTIYF. The DNA for the CDR3 is TGCGCCAGCCGCTCGGGGAACTCTGGAAACACCATATATTTT.